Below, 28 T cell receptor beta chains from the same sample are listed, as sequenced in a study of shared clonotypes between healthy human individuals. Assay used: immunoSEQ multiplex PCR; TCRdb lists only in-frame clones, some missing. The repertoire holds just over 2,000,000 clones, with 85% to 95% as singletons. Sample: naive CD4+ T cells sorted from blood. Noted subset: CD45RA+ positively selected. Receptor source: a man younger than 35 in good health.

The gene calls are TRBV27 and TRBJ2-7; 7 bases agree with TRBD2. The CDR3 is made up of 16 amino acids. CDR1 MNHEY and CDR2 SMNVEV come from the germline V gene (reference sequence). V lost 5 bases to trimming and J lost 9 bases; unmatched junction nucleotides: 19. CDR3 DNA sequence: TGTGCCAGCAGTCAGACAACCCCACGGGGCGGGGGATCGCAGTACTTC. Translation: CASSQTTPRGGGSQYF.

In DNA, the CDR3 is TGTGCCAGCAGTTTTTCCGCCCCCAACAGGGTCCCTCAGTACTTC. Translation: CASSFSAPNRVPQYF. This chain links TRBV27 with TRBJ2-5; the D gene is possibly TRBD1 (6 bases). Trimming shortened V by 3 bases and J by 11 bases, and 22 bases separated the two germline ends. The CDR3 runs 15 residues. CDR1 and CDR2 (germline): MNHEY, SMNVEV (reference sequence).

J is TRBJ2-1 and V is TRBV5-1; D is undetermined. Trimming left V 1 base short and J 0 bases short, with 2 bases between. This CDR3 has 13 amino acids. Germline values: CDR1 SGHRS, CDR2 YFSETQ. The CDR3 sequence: CASSLNSYNEQFF. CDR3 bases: TGCGCCAGCAGCTTGAACTCCTACAATGAGCAGTTCTTC.

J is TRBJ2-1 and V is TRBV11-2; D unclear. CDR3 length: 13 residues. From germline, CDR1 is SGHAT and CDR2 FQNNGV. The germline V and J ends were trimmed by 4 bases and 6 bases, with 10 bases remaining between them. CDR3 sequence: CASSSPSRNEQFF. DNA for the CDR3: TGTGCCAGCAGCTCCCCCTCTCGCAATGAGCAGTTCTTC.

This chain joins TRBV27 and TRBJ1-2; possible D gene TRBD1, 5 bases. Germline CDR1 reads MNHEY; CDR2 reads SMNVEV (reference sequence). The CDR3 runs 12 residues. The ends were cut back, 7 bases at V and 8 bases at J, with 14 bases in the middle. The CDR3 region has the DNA TGTGCCAGCACCTCTTCTCGGGGGGGCTACACCTTC. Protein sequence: CASTSSRGGYTF.

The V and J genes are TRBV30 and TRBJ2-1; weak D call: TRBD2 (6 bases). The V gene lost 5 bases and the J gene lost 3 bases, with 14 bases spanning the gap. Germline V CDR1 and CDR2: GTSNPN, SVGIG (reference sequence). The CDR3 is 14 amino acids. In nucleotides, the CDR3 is TGTGCCTGGGGAAGGAGGGCCCTCTACAATGAGCAGTTCTTC. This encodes CAWGRRALYNEQFF.

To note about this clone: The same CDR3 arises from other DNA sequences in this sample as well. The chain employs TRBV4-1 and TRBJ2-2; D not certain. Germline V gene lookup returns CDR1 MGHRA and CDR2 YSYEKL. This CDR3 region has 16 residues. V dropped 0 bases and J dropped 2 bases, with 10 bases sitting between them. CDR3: CASSQEPGPNTGELFF. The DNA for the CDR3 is TGCGCCAGCAGCCAAGAACCCGGACCAAACACCGGGGAGCTGTTTTTT.

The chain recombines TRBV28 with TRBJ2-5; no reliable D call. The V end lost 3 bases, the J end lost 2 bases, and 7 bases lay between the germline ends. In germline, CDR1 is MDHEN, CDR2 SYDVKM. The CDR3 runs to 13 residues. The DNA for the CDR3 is TGTGCCAGCAGTTTCTGGGATCAAGAGACCCAGTACTTC. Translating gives CASSFWDQETQYF.

The CDR3 coding sequence is TGTGCCACCAGCAGCCCCGAAGCAGGGCGGTACGAGCAGTACTTC. Encoded protein: CATSSPEAGRYEQYF. The J gene is TRBJ2-7, the V gene TRBV15; possibly TRBD1 for D (5 bases). The CDR3 sequence is 15 residues long. The V gene's germline CDR1 is LNHNV and CDR2 YYDKDF (reference sequence). V lost 3 bases and J lost 4, with 16 bases in between.

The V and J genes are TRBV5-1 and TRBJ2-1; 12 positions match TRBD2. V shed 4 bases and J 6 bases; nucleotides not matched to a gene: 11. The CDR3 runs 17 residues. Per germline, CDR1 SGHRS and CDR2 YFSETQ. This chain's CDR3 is CASSPGLLTSGSNEQFF. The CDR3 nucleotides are TGCGCCAGCAGCCCGGGACTACTGACTAGCGGGAGCAATGAGCAGTTCTTC.

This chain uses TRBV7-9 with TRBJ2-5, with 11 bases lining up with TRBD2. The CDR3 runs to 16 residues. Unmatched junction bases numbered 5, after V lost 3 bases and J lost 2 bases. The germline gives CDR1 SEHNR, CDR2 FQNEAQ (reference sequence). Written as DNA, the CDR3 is TGTGCCAGCAGCTTCGAGCGACTAGCGGGACAAGAGACCCAGTACTTC. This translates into CASSFERLAGQETQYF.

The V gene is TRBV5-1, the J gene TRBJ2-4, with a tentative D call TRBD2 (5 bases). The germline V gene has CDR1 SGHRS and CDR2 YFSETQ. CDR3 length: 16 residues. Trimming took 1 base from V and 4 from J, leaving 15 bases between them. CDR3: CASSLLPGGSKNIQYF. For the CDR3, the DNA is TGCGCCAGCAGCTTGCTGCCAGGTGGGAGTAAAAACATTCAGTACTTC. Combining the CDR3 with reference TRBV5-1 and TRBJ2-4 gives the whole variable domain KAGVTQTPRYLIKTRGQQVTLSCSPISGHRSVSWYQQTPGQGLQFLFEYFSETQRNKGNFPGRFSGRQFSNSRSEMNVSTLELGDSALYLCASSLLPGGSKNIQYFGAGTRLSVL.

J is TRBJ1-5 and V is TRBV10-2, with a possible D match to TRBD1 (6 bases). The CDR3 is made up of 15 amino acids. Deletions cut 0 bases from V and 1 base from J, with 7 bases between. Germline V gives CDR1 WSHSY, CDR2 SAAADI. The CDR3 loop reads CASSESGASNQPQHF. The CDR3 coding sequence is TGCGCCAGCAGTGAGTCGGGGGCGAGCAATCAGCCCCAGCATTTT.

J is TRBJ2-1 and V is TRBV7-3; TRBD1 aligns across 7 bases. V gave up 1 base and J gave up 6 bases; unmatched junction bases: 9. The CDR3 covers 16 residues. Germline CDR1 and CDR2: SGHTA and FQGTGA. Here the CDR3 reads CASSLRGGTAVNEQFF. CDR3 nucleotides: TGTGCCAGCAGCTTAAGAGGTGGGACAGCTGTCAATGAGCAGTTCTTC. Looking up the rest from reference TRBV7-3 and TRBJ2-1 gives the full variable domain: GAGVSQTPSNKVTEKGKYVELRCDPISGHTALYWYRQSLGQGPEFLIYFQGTGAADDSGLPNDRFFAVRPEGSVSTLKIQRTERGDSAVYLCASSLRGGTAVNEQFFGPGTRLTVL.

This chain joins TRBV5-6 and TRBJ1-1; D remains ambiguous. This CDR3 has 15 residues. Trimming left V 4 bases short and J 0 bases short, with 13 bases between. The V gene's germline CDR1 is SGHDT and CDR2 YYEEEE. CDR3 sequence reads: CASSPGQNLNTEAFF. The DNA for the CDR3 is TGTGCCAGCAGCCCTGGTCAGAACCTGAACACTGAAGCTTTCTTT.

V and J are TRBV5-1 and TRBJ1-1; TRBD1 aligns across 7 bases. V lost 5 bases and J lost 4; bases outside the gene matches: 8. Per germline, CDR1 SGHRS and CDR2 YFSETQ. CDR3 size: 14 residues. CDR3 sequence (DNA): TGCGCCAGCAGGGGCGGCACAGGGGCCACTGAAGCTTTCTTT. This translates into CASRGGTGATEAFF.

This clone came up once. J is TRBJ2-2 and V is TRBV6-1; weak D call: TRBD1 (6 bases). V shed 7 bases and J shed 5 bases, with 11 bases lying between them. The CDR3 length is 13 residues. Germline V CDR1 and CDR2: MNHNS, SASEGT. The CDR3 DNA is TGTGCCAGCATTCTACAGGGTACCGGGGAGCTGTTTTTT. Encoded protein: CASILQGTGELFF.

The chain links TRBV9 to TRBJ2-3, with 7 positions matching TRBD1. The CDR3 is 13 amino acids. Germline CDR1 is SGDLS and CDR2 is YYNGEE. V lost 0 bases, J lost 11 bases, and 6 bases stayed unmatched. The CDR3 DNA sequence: TGTGCCAGCAGCGTAGTAGGGGGCGAAATGCAGTATTTT. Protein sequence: CASSVVGGEMQYF.

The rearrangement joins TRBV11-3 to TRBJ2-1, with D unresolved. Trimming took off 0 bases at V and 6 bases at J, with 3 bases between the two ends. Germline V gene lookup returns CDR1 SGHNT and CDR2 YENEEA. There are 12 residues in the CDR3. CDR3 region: CASSLDTNEQFF. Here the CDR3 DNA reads TGTGCCAGCAGCTTAGATACCAATGAGCAGTTCTTC.

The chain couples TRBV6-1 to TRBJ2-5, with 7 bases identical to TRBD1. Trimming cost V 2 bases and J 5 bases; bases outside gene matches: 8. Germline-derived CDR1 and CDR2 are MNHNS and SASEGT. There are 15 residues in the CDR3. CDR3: CASSEQTGLAETQYF. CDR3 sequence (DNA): TGTGCCAGCAGTGAACAGACAGGGCTGGCGGAGACCCAGTACTTC.

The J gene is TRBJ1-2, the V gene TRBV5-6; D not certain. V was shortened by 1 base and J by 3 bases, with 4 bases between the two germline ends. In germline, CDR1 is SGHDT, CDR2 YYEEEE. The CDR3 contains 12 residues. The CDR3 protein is CASSLYDYGYTF. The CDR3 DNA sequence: TGTGCCAGCAGCTTGTACGACTATGGCTACACCTTC. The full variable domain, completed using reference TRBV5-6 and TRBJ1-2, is DAGVTQSPTHLIKTRGQQVTLRCSPKSGHDTVSWYQQALGQGPQFIFQYYEEEERQRGNFPDRFSGHQFPNYSSELNVNALLLGDSALYLCASSLYDYGYTFGSGTRLTVV.

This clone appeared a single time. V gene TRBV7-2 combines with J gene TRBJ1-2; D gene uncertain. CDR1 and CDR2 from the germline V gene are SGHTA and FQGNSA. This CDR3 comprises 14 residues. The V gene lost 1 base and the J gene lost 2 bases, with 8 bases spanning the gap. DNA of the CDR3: TGTGCCAGCAGCTTAGAGGCCAGGAACTATGGCTACACCTTC. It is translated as CASSLEARNYGYTF.

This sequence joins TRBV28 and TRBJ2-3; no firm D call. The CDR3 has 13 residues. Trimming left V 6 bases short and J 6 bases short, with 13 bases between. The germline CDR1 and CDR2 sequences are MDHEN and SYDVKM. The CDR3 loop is CASSAPDVDTQYF. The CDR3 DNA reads TGTGCCAGCAGCGCCCCGGATGTGGATACGCAGTATTTT.

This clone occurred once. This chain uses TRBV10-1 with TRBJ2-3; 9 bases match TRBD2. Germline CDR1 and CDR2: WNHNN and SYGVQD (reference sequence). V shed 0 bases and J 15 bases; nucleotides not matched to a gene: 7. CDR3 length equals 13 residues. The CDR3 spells CASSESRYGTSYF. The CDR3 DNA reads TGCGCCAGCAGTGAGTCGCGATACGGGACTAGCTATTTT.

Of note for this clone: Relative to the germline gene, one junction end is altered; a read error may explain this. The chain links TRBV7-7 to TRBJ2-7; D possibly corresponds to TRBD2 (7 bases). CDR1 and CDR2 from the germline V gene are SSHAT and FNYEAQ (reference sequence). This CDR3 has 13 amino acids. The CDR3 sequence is CASSGAQGYEQYF. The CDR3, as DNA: TGTGCTAGCAGCGGGGCACAGGGATACGAGCAGTACTTC.

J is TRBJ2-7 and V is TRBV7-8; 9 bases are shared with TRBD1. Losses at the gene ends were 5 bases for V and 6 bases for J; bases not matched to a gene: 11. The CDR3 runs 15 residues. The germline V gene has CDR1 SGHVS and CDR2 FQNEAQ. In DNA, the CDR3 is TGTGCCAGCAGCCGTGGGACAGGGACGACCCGCGAGCAGTACTTC. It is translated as CASSRGTGTTREQYF.

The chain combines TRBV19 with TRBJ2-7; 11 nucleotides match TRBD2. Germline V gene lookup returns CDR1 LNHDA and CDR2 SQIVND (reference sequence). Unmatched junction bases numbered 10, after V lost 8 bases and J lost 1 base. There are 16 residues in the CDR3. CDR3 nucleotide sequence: TGTGCCAGTTCTGTTCGGCTAGCGGGAGGTTCCTACGAGCAGTACTTC. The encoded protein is CASSVRLAGGSYEQYF.

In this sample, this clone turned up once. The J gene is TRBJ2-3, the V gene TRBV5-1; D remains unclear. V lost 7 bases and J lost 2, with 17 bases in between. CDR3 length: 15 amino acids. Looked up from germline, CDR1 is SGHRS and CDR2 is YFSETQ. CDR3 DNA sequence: TGCGCCAGCCGCCTAGGGTTGGCGGACACAGATACGCAGTATTTT. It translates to CASRLGLADTDTQYF.